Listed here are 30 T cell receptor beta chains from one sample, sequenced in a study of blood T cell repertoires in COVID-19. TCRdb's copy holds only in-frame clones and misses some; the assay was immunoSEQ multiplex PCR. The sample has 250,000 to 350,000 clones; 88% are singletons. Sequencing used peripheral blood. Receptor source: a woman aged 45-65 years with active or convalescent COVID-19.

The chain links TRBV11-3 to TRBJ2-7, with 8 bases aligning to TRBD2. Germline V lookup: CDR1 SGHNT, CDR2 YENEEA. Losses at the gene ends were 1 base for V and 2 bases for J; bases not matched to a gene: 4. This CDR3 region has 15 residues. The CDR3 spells CASSLGGGPAYEQYF. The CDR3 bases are TGTGCCAGCAGCTTAGGCGGGGGGCCCGCCTACGAGCAGTACTTC. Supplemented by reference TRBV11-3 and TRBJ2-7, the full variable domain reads EAGVVQSPRYKIIEKKQPVAFWCNPISGHNTLYWYLQNLGQGPELLIRYENEEAVDDSQLPKDRFSAERLKGVDSTLKIQPAELGDSAVYLCASSLGGGPAYEQYFGPGTRLTVT.

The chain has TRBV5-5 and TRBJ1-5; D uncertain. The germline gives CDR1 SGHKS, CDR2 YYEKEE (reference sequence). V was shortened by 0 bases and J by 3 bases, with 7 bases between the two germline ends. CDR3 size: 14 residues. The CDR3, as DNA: TGTGCCAGCAGCTTGGCGGGGTACAATCAGCCCCAGCATTTT. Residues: CASSLAGYNQPQHF.

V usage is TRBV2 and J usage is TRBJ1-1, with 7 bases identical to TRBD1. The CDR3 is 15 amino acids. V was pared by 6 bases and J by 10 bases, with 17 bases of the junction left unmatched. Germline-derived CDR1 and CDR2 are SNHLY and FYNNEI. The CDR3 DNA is TGTGCCAGCAGATTGGGACAGACCCCGCTCGTGGGAGCTTTCTTT. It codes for CASRLGQTPLVGAFF.

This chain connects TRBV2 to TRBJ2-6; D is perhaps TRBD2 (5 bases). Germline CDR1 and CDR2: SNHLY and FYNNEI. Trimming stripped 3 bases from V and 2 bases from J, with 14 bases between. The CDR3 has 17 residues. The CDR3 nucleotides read TGTGCCAGCAGTGAGGCGGGCGGAAACCCTGGGGCCAACGTCCTGACTTTC. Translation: CASSEAGGNPGANVLTF.

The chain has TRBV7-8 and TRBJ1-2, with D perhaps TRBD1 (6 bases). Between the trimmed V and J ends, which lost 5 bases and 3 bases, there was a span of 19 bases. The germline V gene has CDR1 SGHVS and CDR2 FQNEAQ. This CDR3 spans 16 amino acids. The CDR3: CASSKSNRALDYGYTF. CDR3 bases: TGTGCCAGCAGCAAAAGCAACAGGGCCTTGGACTATGGCTACACCTTC.

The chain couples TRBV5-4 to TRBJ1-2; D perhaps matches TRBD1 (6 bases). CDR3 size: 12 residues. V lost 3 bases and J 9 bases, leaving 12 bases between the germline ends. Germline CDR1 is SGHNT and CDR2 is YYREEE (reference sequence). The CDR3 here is CASSSGQHSYTF. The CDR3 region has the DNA TGTGCCAGCAGCTCCGGACAGCATAGCTACACCTTC.

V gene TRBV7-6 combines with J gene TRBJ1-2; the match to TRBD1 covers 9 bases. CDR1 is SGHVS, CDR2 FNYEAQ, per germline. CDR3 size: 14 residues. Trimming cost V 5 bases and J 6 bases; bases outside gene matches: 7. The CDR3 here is CASSTGTGFNGYTF. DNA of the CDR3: TGTGCCAGCAGCACCGGGACAGGGTTTAATGGCTACACCTTC.

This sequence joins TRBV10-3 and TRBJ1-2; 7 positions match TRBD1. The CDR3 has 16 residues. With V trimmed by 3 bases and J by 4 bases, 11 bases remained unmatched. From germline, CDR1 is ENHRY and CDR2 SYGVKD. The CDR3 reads CAISEGGPQGGYGYTF. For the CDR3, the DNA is TGTGCCATCAGTGAAGGGGGACCCCAGGGGGGCTATGGCTACACCTTC.

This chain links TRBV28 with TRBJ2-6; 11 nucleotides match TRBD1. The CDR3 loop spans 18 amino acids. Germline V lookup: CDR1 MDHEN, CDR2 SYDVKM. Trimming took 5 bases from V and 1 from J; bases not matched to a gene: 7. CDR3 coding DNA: TGTGCCAGCAGTGAGAGGACAGGGGGCGGGTCTGGGGCCAACGTCCTGACTTTC. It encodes CASSERTGGGSGANVLTF. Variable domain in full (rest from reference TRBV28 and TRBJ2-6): DVKVTQSSRYLVKRTGEKVFLECVQDMDHENMFWYRQDPGLGLRLIYFSYDVKMKEKGDIPEGYSVSREKKERFSLILESASTNQTSMYLCASSERTGGGSGANVLTFGAGSRLTVL.

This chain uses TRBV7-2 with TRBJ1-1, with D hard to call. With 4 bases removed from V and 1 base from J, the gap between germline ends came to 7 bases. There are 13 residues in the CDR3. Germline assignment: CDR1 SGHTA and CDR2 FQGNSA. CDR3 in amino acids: CASSSSGNTEAFF. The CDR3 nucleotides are TGTGCCAGCAGCTCATCAGGGAACACTGAAGCTTTCTTT.

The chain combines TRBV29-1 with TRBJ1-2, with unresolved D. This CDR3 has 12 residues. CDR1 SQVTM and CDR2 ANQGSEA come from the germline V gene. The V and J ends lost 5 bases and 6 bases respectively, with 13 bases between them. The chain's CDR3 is CSVSIAEHGYTF. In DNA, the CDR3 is TGCAGCGTTAGTATAGCAGAACATGGCTACACCTTC.

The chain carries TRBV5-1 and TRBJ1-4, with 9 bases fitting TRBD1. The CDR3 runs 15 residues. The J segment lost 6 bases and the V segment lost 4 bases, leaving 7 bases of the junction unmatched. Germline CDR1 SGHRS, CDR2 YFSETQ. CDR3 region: CASSQDRGGDEKLFF. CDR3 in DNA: TGCGCCAGCAGCCAGGACAGGGGAGGAGATGAAAAACTGTTTTTT.

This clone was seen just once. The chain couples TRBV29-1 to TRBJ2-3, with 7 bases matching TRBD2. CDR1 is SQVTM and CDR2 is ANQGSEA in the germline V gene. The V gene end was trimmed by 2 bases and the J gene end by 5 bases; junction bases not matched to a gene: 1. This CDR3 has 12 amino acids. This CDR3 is CSVETGGDTQYF. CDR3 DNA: TGCAGCGTTGAAACGGGAGGAGATACGCAGTATTTT.

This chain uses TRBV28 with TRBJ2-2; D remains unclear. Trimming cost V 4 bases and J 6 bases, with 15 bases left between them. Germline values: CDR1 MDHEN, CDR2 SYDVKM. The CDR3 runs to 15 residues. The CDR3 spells CASSYSFPPAGELFF. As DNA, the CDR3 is TGTGCCAGCAGTTATTCCTTCCCTCCGGCCGGGGAGCTGTTTTTT.

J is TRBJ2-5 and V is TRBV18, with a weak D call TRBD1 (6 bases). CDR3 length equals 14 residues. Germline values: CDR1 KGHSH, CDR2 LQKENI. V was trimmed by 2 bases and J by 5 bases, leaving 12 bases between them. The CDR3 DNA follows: TGTGCCAGCTCACCATCAGGGGTAGGGGAGACCCAGTACTTC. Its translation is CASSPSGVGETQYF. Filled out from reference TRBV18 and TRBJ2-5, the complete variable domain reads NAGVMQNPRHLVRRRGQEARLRCSPMKGHSHVYWYRQLPEEGLKFMVYLQKENIIDESGMPKERFSAEFPKEGPSILRIQQVVRGDSAAYFCASSPSGVGETQYFGPGTRLLVL.

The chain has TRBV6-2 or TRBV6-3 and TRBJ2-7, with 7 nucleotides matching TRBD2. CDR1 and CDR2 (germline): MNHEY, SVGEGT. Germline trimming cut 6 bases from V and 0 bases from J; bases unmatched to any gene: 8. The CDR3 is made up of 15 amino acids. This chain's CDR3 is CASSRAGMSSYEQYF. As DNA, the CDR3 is TGTGCCAGCAGCCGAGCGGGGATGAGCTCCTACGAGCAGTACTTC.

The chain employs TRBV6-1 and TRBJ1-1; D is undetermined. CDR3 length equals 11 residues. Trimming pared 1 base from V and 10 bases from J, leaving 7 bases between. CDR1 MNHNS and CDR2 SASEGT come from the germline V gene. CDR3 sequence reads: CASSEGLPAFF. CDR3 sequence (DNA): TGTGCCAGCAGTGAAGGACTGCCAGCTTTCTTT.

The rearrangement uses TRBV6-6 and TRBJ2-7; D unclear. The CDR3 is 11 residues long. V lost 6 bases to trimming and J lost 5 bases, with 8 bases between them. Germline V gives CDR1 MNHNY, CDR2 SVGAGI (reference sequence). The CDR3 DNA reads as TGTGCCAGCAGCACGGTCGACGAGCAGTACTTC. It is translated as CASSTVDEQYF.

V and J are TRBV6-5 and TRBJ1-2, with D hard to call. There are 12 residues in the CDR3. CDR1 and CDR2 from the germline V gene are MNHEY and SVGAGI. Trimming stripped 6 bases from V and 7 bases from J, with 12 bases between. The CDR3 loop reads CASSNSGGGYTF. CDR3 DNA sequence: TGTGCCAGCAGCAACTCCGGCGGTGGCTACACCTTC.

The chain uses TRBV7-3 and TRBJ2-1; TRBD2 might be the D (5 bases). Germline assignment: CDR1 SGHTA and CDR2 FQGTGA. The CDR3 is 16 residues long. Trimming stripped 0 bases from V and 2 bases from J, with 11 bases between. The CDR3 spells CASSLTSGTAYNEQFF. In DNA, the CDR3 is TGTGCCAGCAGCTTAACGTCGGGAACAGCCTACAATGAGCAGTTCTTC.

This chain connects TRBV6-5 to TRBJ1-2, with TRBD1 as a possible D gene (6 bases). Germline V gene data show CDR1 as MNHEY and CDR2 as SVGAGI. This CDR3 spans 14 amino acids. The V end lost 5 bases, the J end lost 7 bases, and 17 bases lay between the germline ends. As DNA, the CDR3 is TGTGCCAGCAGTACACAACAGGGTTTCGGTGGCTACACCTTC. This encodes CASSTQQGFGGYTF.

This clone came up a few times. The CDR3 sequence: CAWKGTAKAFF. CDR3 bases: TGTGCCTGGAAGGGGACAGCCAAAGCTTTCTTT. J is TRBJ1-1 and V is TRBV30, with TRBD1 matching 7 bases. Trimming at V came to 4 bases and at J to 9 bases, leaving 5 bases not matched to a gene. The germline CDR1 and CDR2 sequences are GTSNPN and SVGIG (reference sequence). This CDR3 contains 11 residues.

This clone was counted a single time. This chain's CDR3 is CASSWDRAVSHTEAFF. CDR3 nucleotide sequence: TGCGCCAGCAGCTGGGACAGGGCGGTTTCCCACACTGAAGCTTTCTTT. The chain carries TRBV5-1 and TRBJ1-1, with TRBD1 identical over 9 bases. The ends lost 3 bases at V and 3 bases at J; junction bases unmatched: 9. The germline CDR1 and CDR2 sequences are SGHRS and YFSETQ. The length of the CDR3 is 16 residues.

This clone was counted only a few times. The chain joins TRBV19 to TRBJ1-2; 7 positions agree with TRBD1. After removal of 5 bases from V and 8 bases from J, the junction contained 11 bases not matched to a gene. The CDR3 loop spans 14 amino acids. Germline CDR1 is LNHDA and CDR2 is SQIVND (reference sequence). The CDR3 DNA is TGTGCCAGTAGTGCTTCAACAGGGGCTGCCGGCTACACCTTC. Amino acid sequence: CASSASTGAAGYTF.

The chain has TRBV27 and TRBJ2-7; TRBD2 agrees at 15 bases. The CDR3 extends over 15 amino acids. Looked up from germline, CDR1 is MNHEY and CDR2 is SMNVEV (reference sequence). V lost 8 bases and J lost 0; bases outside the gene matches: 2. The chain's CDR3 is CASGLAGGPSYEQYF. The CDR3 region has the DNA TGTGCCAGCGGACTAGCGGGAGGGCCCTCCTACGAGCAGTACTTC.

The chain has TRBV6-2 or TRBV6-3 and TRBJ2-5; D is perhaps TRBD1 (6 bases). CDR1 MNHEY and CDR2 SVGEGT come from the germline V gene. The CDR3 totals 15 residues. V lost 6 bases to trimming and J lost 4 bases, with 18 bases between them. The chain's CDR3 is CASSWPAGEGETQYF. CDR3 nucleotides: TGTGCCAGCAGCTGGCCCGCAGGGGAAGGAGAGACCCAGTACTTC.

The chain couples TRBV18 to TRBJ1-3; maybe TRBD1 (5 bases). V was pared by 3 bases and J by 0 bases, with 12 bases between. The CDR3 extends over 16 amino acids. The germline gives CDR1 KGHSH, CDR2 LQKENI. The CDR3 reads CASSPRDPPSGNTIYF. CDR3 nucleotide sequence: TGTGCCAGCTCACCGCGGGACCCTCCCTCTGGAAACACCATATATTTT.

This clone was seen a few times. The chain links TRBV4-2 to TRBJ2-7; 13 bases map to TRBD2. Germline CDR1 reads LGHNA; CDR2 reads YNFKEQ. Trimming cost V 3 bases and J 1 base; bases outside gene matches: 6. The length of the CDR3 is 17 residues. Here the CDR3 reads CASSQGLAGYLSYEQYF. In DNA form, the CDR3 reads TGTGCCAGCAGCCAGGGACTAGCGGGGTATTTGTCCTACGAGCAGTACTTC.

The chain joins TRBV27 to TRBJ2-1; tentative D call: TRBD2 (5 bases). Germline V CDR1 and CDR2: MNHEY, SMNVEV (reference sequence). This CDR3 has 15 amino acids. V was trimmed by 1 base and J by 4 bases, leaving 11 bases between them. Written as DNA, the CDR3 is TGTGCCAGCAGTTTATTCCCGGGGAGTTACAATGAGCAGTTCTTC. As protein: CASSLFPGSYNEQFF.

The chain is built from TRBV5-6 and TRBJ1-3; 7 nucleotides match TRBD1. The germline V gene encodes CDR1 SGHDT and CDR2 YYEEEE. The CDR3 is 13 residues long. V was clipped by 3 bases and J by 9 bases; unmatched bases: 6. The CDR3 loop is CASSSGTEATIYF. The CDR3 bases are TGTGCCAGCAGCTCCGGGACAGAGGCCACCATATATTTT.